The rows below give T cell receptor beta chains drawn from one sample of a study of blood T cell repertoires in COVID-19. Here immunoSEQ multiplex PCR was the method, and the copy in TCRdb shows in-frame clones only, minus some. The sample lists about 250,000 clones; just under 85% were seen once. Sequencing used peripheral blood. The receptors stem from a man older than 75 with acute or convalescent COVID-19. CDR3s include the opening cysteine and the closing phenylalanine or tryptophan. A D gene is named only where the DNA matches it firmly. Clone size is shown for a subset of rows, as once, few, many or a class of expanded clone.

cdr3_aa: CASRTSNTEAFF
cdr3_nt: TGTGCCAGCAGAACATCGAACACTGAAGCTTTCTTT
d_call: -
v_call: TRBV6-5
clone_size: -
j_call: TRBJ1-1

cdr3_aa: CASSPTGGLNIQYF
cdr3_nt: TGCGCCAGCAGCCCGACAGGGGGCCTAAACATTCAGTACTTC
d_call: TRBD1
v_call: TRBV5-1
clone_size: -
j_call: TRBJ2-4

cdr3_aa: CASSDSGFPNQPQHF
cdr3_nt: TGTGCCAGCAGTGACTCAGGGTTCCCAAATCAGCCCCAGCATTTT
d_call: -
v_call: TRBV2
clone_size: few
j_call: TRBJ1-5

cdr3_aa: CASSPTGKGEKLFF
cdr3_nt: TGTGCCAGCAGCCCGACAGGGAAGGGAGAAAAACTGTTTTTT
d_call: TRBD1
v_call: TRBV3-1/TRBV3-2
clone_size: -
j_call: TRBJ1-4

cdr3_aa: CASSPLTPGLAEQFF
cdr3_nt: TGTGCCAGCTCACCACTTACCCCAGGATTGGCTGAGCAGTTCTTC
d_call: -
v_call: TRBV18
clone_size: once
j_call: TRBJ2-1

cdr3_aa: CASSRNSNRGYGYTF
cdr3_nt: TGTGCCAGTAGTCGCAACAGCAATCGGGGCTATGGCTACACCTTC
d_call: -
v_call: TRBV19
clone_size: -
j_call: TRBJ1-2

cdr3_aa: CASSREGGNTIYF
cdr3_nt: TGCGCCAGCAGCAGGGAGGGAGGAAACACCATATATTTT
d_call: -
v_call: TRBV5-1
clone_size: -
j_call: TRBJ1-3

cdr3_aa: CASSQDLWGGEQFF
cdr3_nt: TGTGCCAGCAGCCAAGATCTGTGGGGAGGGGAGCAGTTCTTC
d_call: TRBD2
v_call: TRBV14
clone_size: -
j_call: TRBJ2-1

cdr3_aa: CASSDTGGSETQYF
cdr3_nt: TGTGCCAGCAGTGATACAGGGGGCTCGGAGACCCAGTACTTC
d_call: TRBD1
v_call: TRBV6-1
clone_size: once
j_call: TRBJ2-5

cdr3_aa: CASSSTGAHYNEQFF
cdr3_nt: TGTGCCAGCAGCTCGACAGGGGCCCACTACAATGAGCAGTTCTTC
d_call: TRBD1
v_call: TRBV11-3
clone_size: -
j_call: TRBJ2-1

cdr3_aa: CASNTGTYNEQFF
cdr3_nt: TGTGCCAGCAATACAGGAACCTACAATGAGCAGTTCTTC
d_call: -
v_call: TRBV2
clone_size: -
j_call: TRBJ2-1

cdr3_aa: CASSYGQGIGGQPQHF
cdr3_nt: TGTGCCAGCAGTTACGGACAGGGGATCGGCGGTCAGCCCCAGCATTTT
d_call: TRBD1
v_call: TRBV6-2/TRBV6-3
clone_size: -
j_call: TRBJ1-5

cdr3_aa: CASRRQSTGELFF
cdr3_nt: TGTGCCAGCAGACGACAGTCCACCGGGGAGCTGTTTTTT
d_call: -
v_call: TRBV2
clone_size: -
j_call: TRBJ2-2

cdr3_aa: CAISEFATGRLNTEAFF
cdr3_nt: TGTGCCATCAGTGAGTTTGCGACAGGGCGTTTGAACACTGAAGCTTTCTTT
d_call: TRBD1
v_call: TRBV10-3
clone_size: -
j_call: TRBJ1-1

cdr3_aa: CASSLDGGGGNTIYF
cdr3_nt: TGTGCCAGCAGTTTAGATGGGGGAGGTGGAAACACCATATATTTT
d_call: -
v_call: TRBV28
clone_size: once
j_call: TRBJ1-3

cdr3_aa: CASSSSGTGLNYGYTF
cdr3_nt: TGTGCCAGCAGTTCCTCCGGGACAGGACTAAACTATGGCTACACCTTC
d_call: TRBD1
v_call: TRBV28
clone_size: -
j_call: TRBJ1-2

cdr3_aa: CASNPGSYNSPLHF
cdr3_nt: TGTGCCAGCAACCCAGGGTCCTATAATTCACCCCTCCACTTT
d_call: -
v_call: TRBV2
clone_size: -
j_call: TRBJ1-6

cdr3_aa: CAWSAPGSGYTF
cdr3_nt: TGTGCCTGGAGTGCCCCGGGGAGTGGCTACACCTTC
d_call: -
v_call: TRBV30
clone_size: -
j_call: TRBJ1-2

cdr3_aa: CATRKGFSYEQYF
cdr3_nt: TGTGCCACCAGGAAGGGGTTCTCCTACGAGCAGTACTTC
d_call: -
v_call: TRBV24-1
clone_size: many
j_call: TRBJ2-7

cdr3_aa: CASSPIEDRDGTEAFF
cdr3_nt: TGTGCCAGCAGCCCCATAGAGGACAGGGACGGCACTGAAGCTTTCTTT
d_call: TRBD1
v_call: TRBV14
clone_size: -
j_call: TRBJ1-1

cdr3_aa: CSVESSGSSTDTQYF
cdr3_nt: TGCAGCGTTGAATCCAGCGGGAGTAGCACAGATACGCAGTATTTT
d_call: TRBD2
v_call: TRBV29-1
clone_size: -
j_call: TRBJ2-3

cdr3_aa: CASRQGALRLLNTGELFF
cdr3_nt: TGTGCCAGCAGACAGGGGGCATTACGGCTTTTGAACACCGGGGAGCTGTTTTTT
d_call: TRBD1
v_call: TRBV3-1/TRBV3-2
clone_size: -
j_call: TRBJ2-2

cdr3_aa: CSVALGGQGIFNEQFF
cdr3_nt: TGCAGCGTCGCACTTGGTGGACAGGGGATTTTCAATGAGCAGTTCTTC
d_call: TRBD1
v_call: TRBV29-1
clone_size: -
j_call: TRBJ2-1

cdr3_aa: CASSLLTNTGELFF
cdr3_nt: TGTGCCAGCAGCCTCCTAACGAACACCGGGGAGCTGTTTTTT
d_call: -
v_call: TRBV11-2
clone_size: -
j_call: TRBJ2-2

cdr3_aa: CSARFSYGYTF
cdr3_nt: TGCAGTGCTAGATTCAGCTATGGCTACACCTTC
d_call: -
v_call: TRBV20-1
clone_size: -
j_call: TRBJ1-2

cdr3_aa: CASSLAGGSSYEQYF
cdr3_nt: TGTGCCAGCAGCTTAGCGGGAGGATCCTCCTACGAGCAGTACTTC
d_call: TRBD2
v_call: TRBV7-3
clone_size: -
j_call: TRBJ2-7

cdr3_aa: CASSFSRVDTGELFF
cdr3_nt: TGTGCCAGCAGCTTTTCGAGGGTGGACACCGGGGAGCTGTTTTTT
d_call: -
v_call: TRBV7-2
clone_size: -
j_call: TRBJ2-2